These 10 T cell receptor beta chains were all obtained from the same sample, sequenced in a study of blood T cells in healthy people across ages. Primed by a sample-barcoded 5' primer and a J-beta primer mix, a second PCR proceeded for about 7 to 11 cycles. TCRdb used MiXCR to reprocess the 5' RACE reads, holding one entry per CDR3 protein. The sample consists of about 830,000 distinct CDR3 sequences, roughly 64% of them appearing once. The sequenced material came from blood. Receptors originate from a man aged 25 to 40 in good health.

In its sample, this clonotype was seen once. The chain combines TRBV4-2 with TRBJ2-5; D tentatively reads TRBD1 or TRBD2 (5 bases each). Judging by the DNA end, TRBJ2-7 fits better; the J call may be wrong. CDR3 length equals 14 residues. Germline CDR1 is LGHNA and CDR2 is YNFKEQ. The CDR3 sequence: CASSQGGRECEQYF. The CDR3 DNA sequence: TGTGCCAGCAGCCAAGGGGGCAGGGAGTGCGAGCAGTACTTC.

The J gene is TRBJ2-1, the V gene TRBV9; D uncertain. Per germline, CDR1 SGDLS and CDR2 YYNGEE. The CDR3 is 15 amino acids. V was trimmed by 4 bases and J by 2 bases, leaving 13 bases between them. DNA for the CDR3: TGTGCCAGCAGCTCCCGCCGCGGAGCCTACAATGAGCAGTTCTTC. This sequence encodes CASSSRRGAYNEQFF.

The chain recombines TRBV12-3 or TRBV12-4 with TRBJ2-1; D gene unclear. Deletions cut 4 bases from V and 0 bases from J, with 10 bases between. The CDR3 extends over 15 amino acids. The CDR3 region is CASSCFTGSYNEQFF. CDR3 in DNA: TGTGCCAGCAGTTGCTTTACCGGCTCCTACAATGAGCAGTTCTTC.

The chain carries TRBV2 and TRBJ2-6; the D is unclear. The V gene's germline CDR1 is SNHLY and CDR2 FYNNEI. Between the trimmed V and J ends, which lost 4 bases and 2 bases, there was a span of 6 bases. This CDR3 region has 14 residues. The CDR3 DNA reads TGTGCCAGCAGTGTAAATGCTGGGGCCAACGTCCTGACTTTC. Translating gives CASSVNAGANVLTF. Full variable domain (rest looked up from reference TRBV2 and TRBJ2-6): EPEVTQTPSHQVTQMGQEVILRCVPISNHLYFYWYRQILGQKVEFLVSFYNNEISEKSEIFDDQFSVERPDGSNFTLKIRSTKLEDSAMYFCASSVNAGANVLTFGAGSRLTVL.

CDR3 nucleotide sequence: TGTGCCAGCATAGACGAGCGGAAACGAAACAATGAGCAGTTCTTC. Translating it yields CASIDERKRNNEQFF. This chain joins TRBV28 and TRBJ2-1; D perhaps matches TRBD2 (5 bases). The germline V and J ends were trimmed by 7 bases and 5 bases, with 18 bases remaining between them. Germline V gene lookup returns CDR1 MDHEN and CDR2 SYDVKM. The CDR3 has 15 residues.

A few counts support this clonotype. The chain is built from TRBV20-1 and TRBJ1-5; 9 bases map to TRBD1. CDR1 and CDR2 (germline): DFQATT, SNEGSKA (reference sequence). V lost 3 bases to trimming and J lost 5 bases; unmatched junction nucleotides: 11. The CDR3 sequence is 16 residues long. The chain's CDR3 is CSARGTGRSIYQPQHF. The CDR3 DNA sequence: TGCAGTGCTAGGGGGACAGGGAGATCAATTTATCAGCCCCAGCATTTT.

This clonotype was detected only once. CDR3 region: CASSQGDSKDTQYF. The CDR3 bases are TGTGCCAGCAGTCAGGGGGATTCTAAGGATACGCAGTATTTT. The chain uses TRBV6-5 and TRBJ2-3; TRBD1 aligns across 7 bases. V lost 5 bases to trimming and J lost 6 bases; unmatched junction nucleotides: 8. This CDR3 spans 14 amino acids. In germline, CDR1 is MNHEY, CDR2 SVGAGI.

The chain combines TRBV6-1 with TRBJ2-4; D might be TRBD1 (6 bases). The germline gives CDR1 MNHNS, CDR2 SASEGT. This CDR3 has 13 residues. The V and J ends lost 7 bases and 6 bases respectively, with 13 bases between them. The CDR3 region is CASTMQGSNIQYF. DNA for the CDR3: TGTGCCAGCACCATGCAGGGGTCAAACATTCAGTACTTC.

V and J are TRBV28 and TRBJ2-5; the D gene could be TRBD1 or TRBD2 (6 bases each). V was shortened by 5 bases and J by 11 bases, with 21 bases between the two germline ends. Germline lookup yields CDR1 MDHEN and CDR2 SYDVKM. The CDR3 totals 14 residues. CDR3 DNA sequence: TGTGCCAGCAGTGTACAGGGACTTCTAGGGGAGCAGTACTTC. Residues: CASSVQGLLGEQYF. The variable domain in full, completed from reference TRBV28 and TRBJ2-5, reads DVKVTQSSRYLVKRTGEKVFLECVQDMDHENMFWYRQDPGLGLRLIYFSYDVKMKEKGDIPEGYSVSREKKERFSLILESASTNQTSMYLCASSVQGLLGEQYFGPGTRLLVL.

This clonotype was recorded only once. The V gene is TRBV7-2, the J gene TRBJ2-1, with D uncertain. Trimming pared 5 bases from V and 6 bases from J, leaving 14 bases between. This CDR3 has 14 residues. Germline values: CDR1 SGHTA, CDR2 FQGNSA. The CDR3 sequence is CASSLRTRSNEQFF. CDR3 bases: TGTGCCAGCAGCCTTCGGACGAGGAGCAATGAGCAGTTCTTC.